These 22 T cell receptor beta chains were sequenced from one sample in a study of radiation and T cells in renal cell carcinoma. Clones were read by immunoSEQ multiplex PCR, and TCRdb kept only the in-frame ones, dropping some. The repertoire holds 45,000 to 65,000 clones, with just under 80% as singletons. Time point noted: baseline pretreatment blood. The sample's treatment: 15 Gy SBRT to primary tumor, nephrectomy 4 weeks later. Sequenced material: blood, taken from a patient whose treatment included radiotherapy and nephrectomy. The source is a man in his 60s with renal cell carcinoma.

This clone has only one observation. The CDR3 sequence is CASSIPDRGSNQPQHF. The DNA for the CDR3 is TGTGCCAGTAGTATTCCCGACAGGGGTAGCAATCAGCCCCAGCATTTT. This sequence joins TRBV19 and TRBJ1-5, with 8 bases that match TRBD1. The trim removed 3 bases at V and 0 bases at J, leaving 4 bases unmatched. The CDR3 runs 16 residues. Germline CDR1 LNHDA, CDR2 SQIVND (reference sequence).

The chain uses TRBV21-1 and TRBJ2-5; the table's D call, TRBD2, was not checked against the DNA. TRBV21-1 is a pseudogene. The CDR3 length is 13 residues. The CDR3 sequence is CATKSRHQETQYF. CDR3 nucleotide sequence: TGTGCCACCAAGTCGAGGCACCAAGAGACCCAGTACTTC.

Notes on this clone: The junction shows a germline mismatch at one end, possibly a read error. This rearrangement joins TRBV2 to TRBJ1-5; D is perhaps TRBD1 (6 bases). Germline V gene lookup returns CDR1 SNHLY and CDR2 FYNNEI. The CDR3 extends over 13 amino acids. The CDR3, as DNA: TGTGCCAGCAGCGAAGGACAGTCGGCAGTCCAGCATTTT. Protein: CASSEGQSAVQHF. The whole variable domain, remainder taken from reference TRBV2 and TRBJ1-5, is EPEVTQTPSHQVTQMGQEVILRCVPISNHLYFYWYRQILGQKVEFLVSFYNNEISEKSEIFDDQFSVERPDGSNFTLKIRSTKLEDSAMYFCASSEGQSAVQHFGDGTRLSIL.

The CDR3 nucleotides read TGTGCCACCAGCAGATCAGGGGGCGCCGCCGGGGAGCTGTTTTTT. Amino acid sequence: CATSRSGGAAGELFF. V usage is TRBV15 and J usage is TRBJ2-2; 8 bases line up with TRBD1. Trimming cost V 2 bases and J 6 bases; bases outside gene matches: 5. CDR1 is LNHNV, CDR2 YYDKDF, per germline (reference sequence). The CDR3 consists of 15 residues.

The J gene is TRBJ1-5, the V gene TRBV6-1, with D hard to call. CDR3 size: 15 residues. Germline CDR1 MNHNS, CDR2 SASEGT. Trimming stripped 5 bases from V and 3 bases from J, with 14 bases between. CDR3 region: CASSWGYRNNQPQHF. CDR3 DNA sequence: TGTGCCAGCAGTTGGGGTTACCGAAACAATCAGCCCCAGCATTTT.

This chain connects TRBV10-3 to TRBJ1-2, with 7 bases that match TRBD1. In germline, CDR1 is ENHRY, CDR2 SYGVKD. The CDR3 runs 17 residues. V lost 4 bases to trimming and J lost 0 bases; unmatched junction nucleotides: 11. CDR3 region: CAISVANPTGPNYGYTF. The CDR3 DNA is TGTGCCATCAGTGTTGCGAACCCGACAGGGCCTAACTATGGCTACACCTTC.

This clone was observed once. The rearrangement uses TRBV6-5 and TRBJ2-4; D not certain. Germline V gene sequence: CDR1 MNHEY, CDR2 SVGAGI. The CDR3 runs to 14 residues. The V end was cut by 6 bases, the J end by 0 bases, with 9 bases between. CDR3 protein: CASRSRGAKNIQYF. CDR3 DNA sequence: TGTGCCAGCAGATCGAGAGGAGCCAAAAACATTCAGTACTTC.

The chain recombines TRBV29-1 with TRBJ2-5; TRBD1 aligns across 10 bases. Germline CDR1 SQVTM, CDR2 ANQGSEA. J gave up 4 bases and V 7 bases, and 6 bases lay outside the gene matches. The CDR3 is 13 amino acids. The DNA for the CDR3 is TGCAGCGCCACGACAGGGGGCGGAGAGACCCAGTACTTC. The encoded protein is CSATTGGGETQYF.

The chain couples TRBV6-6 to TRBJ1-3; D gene uncertain. V lost 9 bases, J lost 0 bases, and 15 bases lay in between. The CDR3 sequence is 15 residues long. Germline lookup yields CDR1 MNHNY and CDR2 SVGAGI (reference sequence). The CDR3 DNA follows: TGTGCCAGTAAGGAAGTCTCGGGCTCTGGAAACACCATATATTTT. This codes for CASKEVSGSGNTIYF.

This sequence joins TRBV7-2 and TRBJ1-2, with TRBD1 as a possible D gene (5 bases). Germline V CDR1 and CDR2: SGHTA, FQGNSA. The CDR3 totals 14 residues. V was shortened by 2 bases and J by 5 bases, with 12 bases between the two germline ends. CDR3 sequence (DNA): TGTGCCAGCAGCTTATACAGGCAGAATTATGGCTACACCTTC. Its protein is CASSLYRQNYGYTF.

V usage is TRBV30 and J usage is TRBJ1-2; the D gene is possibly TRBD1 (6 bases). Trimming took off 1 base at V and 2 bases at J, with 11 bases between the two ends. The CDR3 is 14 residues long. Germline-derived CDR1 and CDR2 are GTSNPN and SVGIG (reference sequence). The CDR3 loop is CAWSGQDWNYGYTF. The CDR3 DNA sequence: TGTGCCTGGAGTGGACAGGACTGGAACTATGGCTACACCTTC.

The J gene is TRBJ2-3, the V gene TRBV7-8, with D possibly TRBD2 on 7 matching bases. This CDR3 contains 16 residues. V was cut by 3 bases and J by 2 bases, with 15 bases left in between. Germline V CDR1 and CDR2: SGHVS, FQNEAQ. The CDR3 bases are TGTGCCAGCAGCTTCTGGGGGGGGCCGGCCACAGATACGCAGTATTTT. This codes for CASSFWGGPATDTQYF.

The rearrangement joins TRBV19 to TRBJ1-2; D is undetermined. The length of the CDR3 is 17 residues. Trimming left V 0 bases short and J 0 bases short, with 14 bases between. Germline CDR1 LNHDA, CDR2 SQIVND (reference sequence). CDR3 sequence reads: CASSIDLLWVPNYGYTF. The DNA of the CDR3 is TGTGCCAGTAGTATAGATCTACTGTGGGTGCCTAACTATGGCTACACCTTC.

This clone was counted a single time. The genes are TRBV19 and TRBJ1-5; 7 nucleotides line up with TRBD1. V dropped 4 bases and J dropped 4; count of bases not matched to a gene: 4. This CDR3 has 14 residues. Germline CDR1 reads LNHDA; CDR2 reads SQIVND (reference sequence). Written as DNA, the CDR3 is TGTGCCAGTAGTAGCAGGACAGGTAATCAGCCCCAGCATTTT. Translated: CASSSRTGNQPQHF.

The V call is TRBV5-1, the J call TRBJ2-1; 15 positions agree with TRBD2. CDR3 size: 14 residues. V trimming: 4 bases; J trimming: 7 bases; junction bases outside the gene matches: 0. The germline gives CDR1 SGHRS, CDR2 YFSETQ. CDR3 coding DNA: TGCGCCAGCAGCGGGACTAGCGGGAGGAATGAGCAGTTCTTC. Translating gives CASSGTSGRNEQFF.

This clone was seen a handful of times. The V gene is TRBV6-1, the J gene TRBJ2-7; 12 bases are shared with TRBD1. The V gene end was trimmed by 8 bases and the J gene end by 6 bases; junction bases not matched to a gene: 8. The CDR3 spans 14 residues. Per germline, CDR1 MNHNS and CDR2 SASEGT. The CDR3 bases are TGTGCCAGCGCCCGGGACAGGGGGCTGGGCGAGCAGTACTTC. Translating gives CASARDRGLGEQYF.

The chain carries TRBV6-5 and TRBJ1-1, with 7 bases identical to TRBD1. Trimming cost V 6 bases and J 0 bases; bases outside gene matches: 4. The CDR3 contains 14 residues. The germline CDR1 and CDR2 sequences are MNHEY and SVGAGI. DNA of the CDR3: TGTGCCAGCAGGGCCCAGGGGGTGAACACTGAAGCTTTCTTT. Protein product: CASRAQGVNTEAFF.

The chain employs TRBV18 and TRBJ2-5; D is unresolved. The CDR3 extends over 17 amino acids. Trimming took 3 bases from V and 2 from J, leaving 19 bases between them. CDR1 is KGHSH and CDR2 is LQKENI in the germline V gene. The CDR3 here is CASSPIREVKGQETQYF. The CDR3 DNA reads as TGTGCCAGCTCACCCATAAGGGAAGTTAAGGGACAAGAGACCCAGTACTTC. Looking up the rest from reference TRBV18 and TRBJ2-5 gives the full variable domain: NAGVMQNPRHLVRRRGQEARLRCSPMKGHSHVYWYRQLPEEGLKFMVYLQKENIIDESGMPKERFSAEFPKEGPSILRIQQVVRGDSAAYFCASSPIREVKGQETQYFGPGTRLLVL.

CDR3: CASSDHTNTGELFF. The CDR3, as DNA: TGTGCCAGCAGCGATCATACGAACACCGGGGAGCTGTTTTTT. The genes are TRBV9 and TRBJ2-2; D gene uncertain. In germline, CDR1 is SGDLS, CDR2 YYNGEE. V lost 3 bases and J lost 0, with 6 bases in between. The CDR3 is 14 amino acids.

The V gene is TRBV6-5, the J gene TRBJ1-5; maybe TRBD1 (6 bases). The CDR3 sequence is 14 residues long. Germline V lookup: CDR1 MNHEY, CDR2 SVGAGI. V was pared by 8 bases and J by 4 bases, with 15 bases between. DNA for the CDR3: TGTGCCAGCGCCGGGGGGCCCATGAATCAGCCCCAGCATTTT. Its protein product is CASAGGPMNQPQHF.

The gene calls are TRBV13 and TRBJ2-5; the match to TRBD2 covers 8 bases. With 6 bases clipped from V and 1 base from J, the junction kept 7 bases outside the gene matches. This CDR3 comprises 15 residues. Per the germline V gene, CDR1 is PRHDT and CDR2 is FYEKMQ (reference sequence). CDR3 sequence: CASRSAGGLQETQYF. The CDR3 DNA reads as TGTGCCAGCAGGTCCGCGGGGGGTCTCCAAGAGACCCAGTACTTC.

This clone was detected only once. The CDR3 DNA follows: TGTGCCAGCAGCGTAGGGACAGTGGAAGAGACCCAGTACTTC. Translating gives CASSVGTVEETQYF. V is TRBV9 and J is TRBJ2-5, with D possibly matching TRBD1 (6 bases). Trimming shortened V by 0 bases and J by 3 bases, and 9 bases separated the two germline ends. The CDR3 runs 14 residues. Germline-derived CDR1 and CDR2 are SGDLS and YYNGEE.